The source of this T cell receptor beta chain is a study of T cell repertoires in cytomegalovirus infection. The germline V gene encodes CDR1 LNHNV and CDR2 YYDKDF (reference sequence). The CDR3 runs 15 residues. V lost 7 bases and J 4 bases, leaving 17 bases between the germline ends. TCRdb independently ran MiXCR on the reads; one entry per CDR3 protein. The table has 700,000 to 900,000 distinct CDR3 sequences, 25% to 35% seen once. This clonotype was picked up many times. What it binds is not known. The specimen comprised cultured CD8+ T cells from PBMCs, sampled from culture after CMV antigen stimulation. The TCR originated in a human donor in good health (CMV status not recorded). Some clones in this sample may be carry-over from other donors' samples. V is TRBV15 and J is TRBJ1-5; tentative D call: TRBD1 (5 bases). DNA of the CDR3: TGTGCCACCACTAAGCGGGAGGGGCGAAATCAGCCCCAGCATTTT. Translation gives CATTKREGRNQPQHF. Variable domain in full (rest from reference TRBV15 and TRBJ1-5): DAMVIQNPRYQVTQFGKPVTLSCSQTLNHNVMYWYQQKSSQAPKLLFHYYDKDFNNEADTPDNFQSRRPNTSFCFLDIRSPGLGDTAMYLCATTKREGRNQPQHFGDGTRLSIL.